This TCR beta chain derives from a study of blood T cell repertoires in COVID-19. As for the study in general: COVID-19 samples collected from the United States, Italy and Spain covered acute and convalescent phases. PBMCs, B-cell-depleted T cells, or T cells provided the cDNA or gDNA that made up the material.

CDR3 size: 12 residues. In germline, CDR1 is MNHEY, CDR2 SVGAGI. Trimming pared 9 bases from V and 1 base from J, leaving 10 bases between. Measured with immunoSEQ multiplex PCR; TCRdb has only the in-frame clones, and not every one. The sample includes under 85,000 clones, approximately 87% seen only once; the top ten take under 20%. The sample taken for sequencing was peripheral blood. The sequence was obtained from a man aged 80 or over in a cohort sampled during active COVID-19. The genes are TRBV6-5 and TRBJ2-7; possible D gene TRBD1, 6 bases. The CDR3 region has the DNA TGTGCCAGGAGGACAGTGTCCTACGAGCAGTACGTC. This codes for CARRTVSYEQYV.